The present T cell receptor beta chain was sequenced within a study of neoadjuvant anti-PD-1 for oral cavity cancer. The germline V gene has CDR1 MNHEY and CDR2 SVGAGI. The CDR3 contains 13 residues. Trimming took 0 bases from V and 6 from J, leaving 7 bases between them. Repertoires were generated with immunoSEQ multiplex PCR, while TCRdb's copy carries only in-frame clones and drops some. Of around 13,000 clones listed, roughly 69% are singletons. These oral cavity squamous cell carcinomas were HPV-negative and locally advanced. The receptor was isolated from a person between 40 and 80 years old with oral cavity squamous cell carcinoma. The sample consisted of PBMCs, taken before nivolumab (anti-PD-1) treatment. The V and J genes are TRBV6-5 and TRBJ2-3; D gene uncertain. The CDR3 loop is CASSYSPPDTQYF. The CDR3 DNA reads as TGTGCCAGCAGTTACTCCCCCCCCGATACGCAGTATTTT.